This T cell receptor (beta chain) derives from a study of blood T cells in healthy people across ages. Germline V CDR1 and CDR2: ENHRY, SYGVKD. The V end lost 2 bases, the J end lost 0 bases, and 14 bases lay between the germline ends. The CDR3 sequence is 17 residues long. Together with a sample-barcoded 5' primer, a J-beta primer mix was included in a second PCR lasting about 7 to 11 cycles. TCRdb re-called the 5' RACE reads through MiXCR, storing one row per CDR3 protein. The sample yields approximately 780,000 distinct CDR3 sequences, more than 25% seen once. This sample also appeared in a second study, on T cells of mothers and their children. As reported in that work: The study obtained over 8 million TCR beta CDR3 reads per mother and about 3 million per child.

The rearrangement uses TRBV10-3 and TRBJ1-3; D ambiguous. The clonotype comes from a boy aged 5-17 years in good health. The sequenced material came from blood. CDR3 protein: CAISEGGRRFSGNTIYF. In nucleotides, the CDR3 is TGTGCCATCAGTGAGGGTGGCCGACGCTTCTCTGGAAACACCATATATTTT.